The 24 T cell receptor beta chains given below trace back to one sample, sequenced in a study of post-analysis software for immune sequencing data. Their target antigens are unknown. Study-level points and caveats: TRBV5-6, TRBV5-1 and TRBV20-1 belonged to a set of five TRBV segments that were more frequent in patients than controls.

Incorporated into the TCR beta cDNA libraries were unique molecular identifiers, which served to reduce PCR and sequencing biases. TCRdb re-called the PCR reads through MiXCR, storing one row per CDR3 protein. This table holds around 770,000 distinct CDR3 sequences, around 46% found once. Sequencing was carried out using blood. The source of these receptors is a girl between 10 and 17 years old with multiple sclerosis.

This clonotype was seen only a few times. The V gene is TRBV7-9, the J gene TRBJ2-5; 8 nucleotides agree with TRBD2. The germline gives CDR1 SEHNR, CDR2 FQNEAQ (reference sequence). This CDR3 spans 11 amino acids. V lost 6 bases, J lost 11 bases, and 5 bases stayed unmatched. CDR3 sequence: CASSEEREQYF. The CDR3 nucleotides read TGTGCCAGCAGTGAAGAGCGGGAGCAGTACTTC. Supplemented by reference TRBV7-9 and TRBJ2-5, the full variable domain reads DTGVSQNPRHKITKRGQNVTFRCDPISEHNRLYWYRQTLGQGPEFLTYFQNEAQLEKSRLLSDRFSAERPKGSFSTLEIQRTEQGDSAMYLCASSEEREQYFGPGTRLLVL.

The genes are TRBV13 and TRBJ2-5, with D possibly TRBD2 on 6 matching bases. V was shortened by 5 bases and J by 5 bases, with 15 bases between the two germline ends. The CDR3 loop spans 14 amino acids. In germline, CDR1 is PRHDT, CDR2 FYEKMQ (reference sequence). Here the CDR3 reads CASSHRIAVETQYF. CDR3 nucleotide sequence: TGTGCCAGCAGCCACCGAATAGCGGTGGAGACCCAGTACTTC. The full variable domain, in which reference TRBV13 and TRBJ2-5 provide the parts outside the CDR3, is AAGVIQSPRHLIKEKRETATLKCYPIPRHDTVYWYQQGPGQDPQFLISFYEKMQSDKGSIPDRFSAQQFSDYHSELNMSSLELGDSALYFCASSHRIAVETQYFGPGTRLLVL.

This clonotype was detected a few times. This chain links TRBV6-1 with TRBJ2-5; 11 positions match TRBD2. The better agreement between TRBJ2-7 and the DNA end casts doubt on the J call. Germline CDR1 is MNHNS and CDR2 is SASEGT. CDR3 length: 18 residues. The DNA of the CDR3 is TGTGCCAGCACCCAAACCAAAACTAGCGGGAGCTCCCCGCGCGAGCAGTACTTC. Translated, it gives CASTQTKTSGSSPREQYF.

V gene TRBV4-1 combines with J gene TRBJ2-5; 8 nucleotides line up with TRBD1. Germline V gene sequence: CDR1 MGHRA, CDR2 YSYEKL. The CDR3 is 15 residues long. V lost 3 bases to trimming and J lost 3 bases; unmatched junction nucleotides: 6. This chain's CDR3 is CASSHPGTGEETQYF. In nucleotides, the CDR3 is TGCGCCAGCAGCCATCCAGGGACAGGCGAAGAGACCCAGTACTTC.

This clonotype was seen a few times. The rearrangement links TRBV5-5 to TRBJ2-1; 10 positions match TRBD2. The V gene end was trimmed by 4 bases and the J gene end by 9 bases; junction bases not matched to a gene: 10. Germline-derived CDR1 and CDR2 are SGHKS and YYEKEE (reference sequence). The length of the CDR3 is 15 residues. The CDR3 sequence is CASSPRTSGGGEQFF. CDR3 DNA sequence: TGTGCCAGCAGCCCGCGGACTAGCGGTGGGGGTGAGCAGTTCTTC.

V usage is TRBV5-1 and J usage is TRBJ2-7; D possibly corresponds to TRBD1 (5 bases). Germline CDR1 is SGHRS and CDR2 is YFSETQ. The germline V and J ends were trimmed by 1 base and 4 bases, with 12 bases remaining between them. The CDR3 loop spans 14 amino acids. CDR3 sequence: CASSLLDNHYEQYF. DNA for the CDR3: TGCGCCAGCAGCTTGCTGGACAATCATTACGAGCAGTACTTC.

This chain joins TRBV29-1 and TRBJ2-5; D not certain. The CDR3 is 12 residues long. The germline V and J ends were trimmed by 4 bases and 1 base, with 7 bases remaining between them. The germline V gene encodes CDR1 SQVTM and CDR2 ANQGSEA. CDR3 sequence (DNA): TGCAGCGTTGCCGAATTCCAAGAGACCCAGTACTTC. Amino acid sequence: CSVAEFQETQYF.

This clonotype showed up just once. The junction departs from germline at one end; a sequencing error may be responsible. This chain joins TRBV27 and TRBJ2-7; D gene ambiguous. Per the germline V gene, CDR1 is MNHEY and CDR2 is SMNVEV (reference sequence). The CDR3 length is 14 residues. CDR3 protein: CASSLSPQSYKQYF. DNA for the CDR3: TGTGCCAGCAGTTTATCCCCACAATCCTACAAGCAGTACTTC.

This clonotype was recorded many times. V gene TRBV7-9 combines with J gene TRBJ2-5; perhaps TRBD2 as D (6 bases). The J call may be mistaken, given a closer DNA end match to TRBJ2-3. The CDR3 totals 12 residues. In germline, CDR1 is SEHNR, CDR2 FQNEAQ (reference sequence). The CDR3 bases are TGTGCCAGCAGCTTAATACGGGAGACGCAGTATTTT. It translates to CASSLIRETQYF.

This clonotype has only a few counts. The rearrangement joins TRBV29-1 to TRBJ1-1; TRBD1 matches 8 bases. CDR1 and CDR2 from the germline V gene are SQVTM and ANQGSEA. CDR3 length: 13 amino acids. V shed 6 bases and J 8 bases; nucleotides not matched to a gene: 11. CDR3 residues: CSVRPGQGVEAFF. The CDR3 coding sequence is TGCAGCGTCCGCCCCGGACAGGGTGTGGAAGCTTTCTTT.

J is TRBJ1-2 and V is TRBV7-8; 8 nucleotides line up with TRBD1. J lost 8 bases, V lost 1 base, and 3 bases had no gene match. Germline V lookup: CDR1 SGHVS, CDR2 FQNEAQ. The CDR3 contains 13 residues. CDR3 region: CASSLVPGGGYTF. The CDR3 nucleotides read TGTGCCAGCAGCTTAGTCCCAGGGGGCGGCTACACCTTC.

This chain uses TRBV4-2 with TRBJ2-7, with TRBD1 matching over 9 bases. After removal of 4 bases from V and 3 bases from J, the junction contained 4 bases not matched to a gene. The CDR3 runs to 14 residues. Per the germline V gene, CDR1 is LGHNA and CDR2 is YNFKEQ. The CDR3 region has the DNA TGTGCCAGCAGCCGGACAGGGGACAACTACGAGCAGTACTTC. It yields the protein CASSRTGDNYEQYF.

This clonotype appeared once. The chain couples TRBV5-1 to TRBJ2-5, with D perhaps assigned TRBD1 or TRBD2 (5 bases each). The CDR3 is made up of 16 amino acids. V dropped 5 bases and J dropped 5 bases, with 22 bases sitting between them. Looked up from germline, CDR1 is SGHRS and CDR2 is YFSETQ. Written as DNA, the CDR3 is TGCGCCAGCAGTTTTCCCCCCGGGACGGTAGGGGAGACCCAGTACTTC. Amino acids: CASSFPPGTVGETQYF.

The rearrangement joins TRBV7-6 to TRBJ1-4, with D tentatively TRBD1 (5 bases). CDR3 length equals 16 residues. The V end lost 5 bases, the J end lost 8 bases, and 21 bases lay between the germline ends. Germline V gene data show CDR1 as SGHVS and CDR2 as FNYEAQ. This CDR3 reads CASSPWKAGGAEKLFF. The DNA for the CDR3 is TGTGCCAGCAGCCCGTGGAAAGCGGGGGGAGCGGAAAAACTGTTTTTT.

Here the CDR3 reads CASRQGRIQETQYF. The CDR3 bases are TGTGCAAGTCGCCAAGGGAGGATTCAAGAGACCCAGTACTTC. The chain recombines TRBV12-2 with TRBJ2-5; TRBD2, the D gene given by the table, was not confirmed from the DNA. TRBV12-2 is termed a pseudogene. The CDR3 length is 14 residues.

The gene calls are TRBV20-1 and TRBJ1-2; TRBD1 might be the D (6 bases). With 6 bases removed from V and 3 bases from J, the gap between germline ends came to 14 bases. The CDR3 is made up of 13 amino acids. Germline CDR1 and CDR2: DFQATT and SNEGSKA (reference sequence). The CDR3 spells CSAPPGAYYGYTF. CDR3 nucleotides: TGCAGTGCCCCCCCGGGGGCCTACTATGGCTACACCTTC.

In its sample, this clonotype was seen a few times. The chain combines TRBV7-3 with TRBJ2-1; weak D call: TRBD2 (6 bases). CDR3 size: 15 residues. The ends were cut back, 5 bases at V and 5 bases at J, with 16 bases in the middle. Germline V gives CDR1 SGHTA, CDR2 FQGTGA. CDR3 DNA sequence: TGTGCCAGCAGCCCCCCGGGAGTCCGGAACAATGAGCAGTTCTTC. Amino acids: CASSPPGVRNNEQFF.

This clonotype was seen a handful of times. The gene calls are TRBV7-9 and TRBJ1-2, with 8 bases lining up with TRBD1. The CDR3 has 15 residues. CDR1 is SEHNR and CDR2 is FQNEAQ in the germline V gene (reference sequence). V lost 1 base to trimming and J lost 4 bases; unmatched junction nucleotides: 5. The CDR3 sequence is CASSLGGQGGYGYTF. CDR3 in DNA: TGTGCCAGCAGCTTAGGAGGACAGGGCGGCTATGGCTACACCTTC.

The chain uses TRBV6-6 and TRBJ1-2; a possible D gene is TRBD1 (6 bases). Germline CDR1 and CDR2: MNHNY and SVGAGI (reference sequence). This CDR3 is built from 15 residues. V was trimmed by 2 bases and J by 8 bases, leaving 18 bases between them. The DNA for the CDR3 is TGTGCCAGCAGTTACGATTGGGGGGCGGTCAAGGGCTACACCTTC. This translates into CASSYDWGAVKGYTF.

This clonotype was seen more than once but under ten times. The CDR3 nucleotides read TGTGCCAGCAGTTTAGAGCTAGCGGGAGGAAGGCTAGCCAAAAACATTCAGTACTTC. Translated: CASSLELAGGRLAKNIQYF. This chain connects TRBV12-3 or TRBV12-4 to TRBJ2-4; the match to TRBD2 covers 11 bases. Unmatched junction bases numbered 8, after V lost 1 base and J lost 0 bases. This CDR3 contains 19 residues.

The V call is TRBV20-1, the J call TRBJ2-3, with TRBD2 matching over 8 bases. The CDR3 runs to 13 residues. The germline CDR1 and CDR2 sequences are DFQATT and SNEGSKA (reference sequence). The V segment lost 6 bases and the J segment 8 bases; nucleotides outside the gene matches: 10. The CDR3 sequence is CSATLAGSGTQYF. The CDR3 DNA follows: TGCAGTGCCACGTTAGCGGGGTCGGGTACGCAGTATTTT.

This clonotype has more than one count but fewer than ten. This chain joins TRBV12-5 and TRBJ2-5, with D tentatively TRBD1 or TRBD2 (5 bases each). V shed 6 bases and J shed 5 bases, with 13 bases lying between them. Germline CDR1 is LGHNT and CDR2 is FRNRAP. The CDR3 contains 13 residues. This CDR3 reads CASGPRGGETQYF. The CDR3, as DNA: TGTGCTAGTGGGCCGAGGGGTGGGGAGACCCAGTACTTC. Full variable domain (rest looked up from reference TRBV12-5 and TRBJ2-5): DARVTQTPRHKVTEMGQEVTMRCQPILGHNTVFWYRQTMMQGLELLAYFRNRAPLDDSGMPKDRFSAEMPDATLATLKIQPSEPRDSAVYFCASGPRGGETQYFGPGTRLLVL.

This clonotype has a handful of counts. This chain links TRBV2 with TRBJ2-7; 12 nucleotides agree with TRBD2. Germline CDR1 reads SNHLY; CDR2 reads FYNNEI. This CDR3 region has 16 residues. Unmatched junction bases numbered 9, after V lost 7 bases and J lost 2 bases. CDR3 nucleotides: TGTGCCAGCATCGGAACCGCTAGCGGGAGGGCCTACGAGCAGTACTTC. The encoded protein is CASIGTASGRAYEQYF.

Concerning this clonotype: A junction boundary mismatches the germline segment, possibly from a read error. J is TRBJ1-1 and V is TRBV12-3 or TRBV12-4; D is uncertain. The CDR3 runs 14 residues. This CDR3 is CASSFGDLNTEAFF. For the CDR3, the DNA is TGTGCCAGCAGTTTCGGTGACTTAAACACTGAGGCTTTCTTT.